This section outlines one T cell receptor (beta chain) sequence together with its context. Its cognate antigen has yet to be identified. It has no much larger one-base neighbor in the sample; base qualities were not kept. This sample is part of a study of blood T cell repertoires in COVID-19 (dated by TCRdb to the early 2020s). General notes on the study: Collaborator samples came from the United States, Italy and Spain and covered acute and convalescent phases of COVID-19. The material from the prospective study consisted of cDNA or gDNA derived from T cells, B-cell-depleted T cells, or PBMCs. The dataset comprised deeply sampled blood TCRbeta repertoires from subjects exposed to, actively infected with, or recovered from COVID-19. A freely available public database, intended as a resource for researchers studying the immune response to SARS-CoV-2, is where the repertoires were released. Samples came from the ongoing ImmuneRACE study (first 160 participants) plus 1,254 subjects from 6 global collaborators. A de-identified subject ID, COVID-19 status, age in years and sex were almost always included in the sample metadata. HLA class I and class II types, where available, came from metadata supplied by the sample provider rather than from assay-based typing.

V is trimmed back by 6 bases and J by 3 bases, and the junction contains 7 bases that no gene match accounts for. Reading the germline V gene (reference sequence) gives CDR1 SGHAT and CDR2 FQDESV. Reading from cysteine to phenylalanine, the CDR3 counts 15 amino acids. The retained sequence is limited to the CDR3, 45 bases, with the frame set at the first base. Participants in the prospective study were enrolled through a virtual design, were aged about 18 to 100 years, and lived in approximately 24 United States geographic areas. In the prospective study, cohorts were assigned on the basis of participant-reported clinical history obtained from a screening survey and a study questionnaire. Recovered participants in ImmuneRACE Cohort 3 were defined as having two consecutive negative NP/OP PCR tests, clearance from a healthcare professional, or resolution of symptoms. Each participant in the prospective study had whole blood, serum and a nasopharyngeal or oropharyngeal swab collected by mobile phlebotomists. Participants in the prospective study had the option to provide additional blood draws and questionnaires over a 2-month period. Before DNA extraction, blood samples from the prospective study were shipped at room temperature or frozen.

Here is what the overall study found, with its caveats: How much clinical and demographic metadata was included differed by source and by participant, and the metadata was provided uncurated.

TCRbeta CDR3 regions were amplified from genomic DNA using the immunoSEQ Assay, a bias-controlled multiplex PCR. In the authors' own workflow: The number of nucleated cells in each sample was estimated by amplification of reference gene primers within the assay. To quantify the absolute abundance of each unique TCRbeta CDR3 rearrangement, sequence reads were collapsed and filtered. For each sample, productive Simpson clonality was calculated by taking the square root of Simpson's diversity index across productive rearrangements. TCRdb's version of the immuneACCESS table is confined to in-frame rearrangements and falls short of the full clone set. An unresolved V gene accounts for under half of the shortfall where checked; the remainder is of unknown origin. V, J and clone size are taken as reported in that table, and D and trimming were inferred from the DNA itself. The sample table records approximately 200,000 clones; 86% of these occur just once. Jointly, the top ten make up around 9% of the sample.

The sequence was obtained from a woman aged 30 to 39 who had recovered from COVID-19. The sequence joins TRBV11-1 to TRBJ2-7; 11 central bases correspond to TRBD2. The specimen sequenced was PBMCs or T cells enriched from blood (not recorded which). The CDR3 has the sequence CASRGTGTSGYEQYF. The nucleotide sequence is given as TGTGCCAGCAGGGGGACTGGGACTAGCGGCTACGAGCAGTACTTC.